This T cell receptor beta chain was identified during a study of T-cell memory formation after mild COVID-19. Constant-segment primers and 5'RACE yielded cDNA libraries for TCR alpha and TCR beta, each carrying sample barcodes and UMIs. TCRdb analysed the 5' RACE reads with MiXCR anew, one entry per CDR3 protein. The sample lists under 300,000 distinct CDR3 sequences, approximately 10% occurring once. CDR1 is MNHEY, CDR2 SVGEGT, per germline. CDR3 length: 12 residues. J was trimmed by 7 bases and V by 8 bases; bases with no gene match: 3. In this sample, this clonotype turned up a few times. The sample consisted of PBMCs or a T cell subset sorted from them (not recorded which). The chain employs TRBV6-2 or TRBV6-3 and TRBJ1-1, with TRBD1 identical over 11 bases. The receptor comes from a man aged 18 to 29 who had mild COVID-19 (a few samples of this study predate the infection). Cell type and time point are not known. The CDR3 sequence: CASSGQGDEAFF. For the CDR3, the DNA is TGTGCCAGCTCGGGACAGGGGGATGAAGCTTTCTTT.